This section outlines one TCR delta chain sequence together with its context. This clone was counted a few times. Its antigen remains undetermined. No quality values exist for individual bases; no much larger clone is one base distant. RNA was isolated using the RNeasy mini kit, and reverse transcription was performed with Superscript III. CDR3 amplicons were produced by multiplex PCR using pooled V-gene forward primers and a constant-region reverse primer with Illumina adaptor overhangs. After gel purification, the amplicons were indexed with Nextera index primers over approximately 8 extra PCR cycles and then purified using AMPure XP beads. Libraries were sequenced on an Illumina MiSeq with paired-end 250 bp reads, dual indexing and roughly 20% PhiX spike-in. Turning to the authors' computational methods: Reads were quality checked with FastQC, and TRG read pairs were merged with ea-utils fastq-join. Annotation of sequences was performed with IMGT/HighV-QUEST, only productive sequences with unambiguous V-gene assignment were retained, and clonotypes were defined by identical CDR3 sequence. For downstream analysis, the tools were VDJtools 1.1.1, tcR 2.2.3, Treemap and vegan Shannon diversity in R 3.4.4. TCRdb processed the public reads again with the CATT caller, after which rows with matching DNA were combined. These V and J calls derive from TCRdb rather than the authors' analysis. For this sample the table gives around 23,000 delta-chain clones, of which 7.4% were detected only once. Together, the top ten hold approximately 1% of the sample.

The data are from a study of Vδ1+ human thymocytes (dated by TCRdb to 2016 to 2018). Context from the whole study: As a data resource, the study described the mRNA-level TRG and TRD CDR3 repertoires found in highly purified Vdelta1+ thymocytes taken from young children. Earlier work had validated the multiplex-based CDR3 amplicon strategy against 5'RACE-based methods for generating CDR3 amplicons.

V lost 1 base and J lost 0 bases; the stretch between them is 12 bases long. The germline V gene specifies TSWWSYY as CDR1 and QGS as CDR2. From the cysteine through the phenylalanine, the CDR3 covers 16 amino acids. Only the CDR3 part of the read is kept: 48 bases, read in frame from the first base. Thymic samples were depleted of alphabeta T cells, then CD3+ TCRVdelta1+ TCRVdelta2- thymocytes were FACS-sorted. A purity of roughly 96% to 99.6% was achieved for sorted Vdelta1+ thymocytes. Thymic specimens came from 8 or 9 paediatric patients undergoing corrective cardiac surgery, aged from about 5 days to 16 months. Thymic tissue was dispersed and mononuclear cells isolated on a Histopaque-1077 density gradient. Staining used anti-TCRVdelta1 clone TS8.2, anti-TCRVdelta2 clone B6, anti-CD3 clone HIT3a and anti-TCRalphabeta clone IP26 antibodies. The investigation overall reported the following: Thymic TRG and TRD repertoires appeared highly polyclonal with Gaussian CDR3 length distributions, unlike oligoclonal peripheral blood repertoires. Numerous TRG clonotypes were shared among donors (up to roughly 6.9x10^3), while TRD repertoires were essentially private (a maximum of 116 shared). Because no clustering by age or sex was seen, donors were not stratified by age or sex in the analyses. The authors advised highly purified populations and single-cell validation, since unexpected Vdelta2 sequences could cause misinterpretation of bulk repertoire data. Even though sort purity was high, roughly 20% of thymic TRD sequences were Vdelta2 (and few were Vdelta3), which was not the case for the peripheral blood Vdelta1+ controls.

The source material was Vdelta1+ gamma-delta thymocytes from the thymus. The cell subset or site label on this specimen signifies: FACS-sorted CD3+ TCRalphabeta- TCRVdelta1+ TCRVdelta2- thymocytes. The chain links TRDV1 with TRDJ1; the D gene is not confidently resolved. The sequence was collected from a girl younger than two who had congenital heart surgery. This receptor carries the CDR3 CALGERGPSDTDKLIF. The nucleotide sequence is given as TGTGCTCTTGGGGAACGAGGTCCCTCGGACACCGATAAACTCATCTTT.